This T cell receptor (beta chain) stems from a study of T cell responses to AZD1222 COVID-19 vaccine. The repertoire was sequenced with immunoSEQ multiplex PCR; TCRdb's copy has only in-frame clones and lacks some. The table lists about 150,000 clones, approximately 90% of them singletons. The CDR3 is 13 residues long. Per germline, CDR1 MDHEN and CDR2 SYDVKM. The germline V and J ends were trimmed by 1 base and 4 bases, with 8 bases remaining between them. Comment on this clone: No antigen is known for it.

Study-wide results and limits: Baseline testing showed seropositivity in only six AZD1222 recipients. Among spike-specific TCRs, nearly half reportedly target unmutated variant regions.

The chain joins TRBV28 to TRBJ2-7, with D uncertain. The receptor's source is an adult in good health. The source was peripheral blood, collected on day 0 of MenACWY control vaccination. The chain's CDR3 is CASSLSFGYEQYF. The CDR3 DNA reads TGTGCCAGCAGTTTATCTTTCGGATACGAGCAGTACTTC. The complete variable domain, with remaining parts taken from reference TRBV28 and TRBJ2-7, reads DVKVTQSSRYLVKRTGEKVFLECVQDMDHENMFWYRQDPGLGLRLIYFSYDVKMKEKGDIPEGYSVSREKKERFSLILESASTNQTSMYLCASSLSFGYEQYFGPGTRLTVT.